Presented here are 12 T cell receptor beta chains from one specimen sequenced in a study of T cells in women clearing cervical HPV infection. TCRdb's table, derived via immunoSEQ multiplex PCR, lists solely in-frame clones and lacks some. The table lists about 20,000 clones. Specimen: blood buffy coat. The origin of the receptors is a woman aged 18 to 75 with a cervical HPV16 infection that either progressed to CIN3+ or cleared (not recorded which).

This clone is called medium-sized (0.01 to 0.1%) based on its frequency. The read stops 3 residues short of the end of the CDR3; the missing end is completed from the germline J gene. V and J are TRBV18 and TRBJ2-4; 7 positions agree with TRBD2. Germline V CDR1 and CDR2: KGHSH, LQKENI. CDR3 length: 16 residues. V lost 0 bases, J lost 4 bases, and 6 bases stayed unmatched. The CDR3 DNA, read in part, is TGTGCCAGCTCACCACCGTTAGCTAGCGGAAAAAACATT. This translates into CASSPPLASGKNI. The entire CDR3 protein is CASSPPLASGKNIQYF.

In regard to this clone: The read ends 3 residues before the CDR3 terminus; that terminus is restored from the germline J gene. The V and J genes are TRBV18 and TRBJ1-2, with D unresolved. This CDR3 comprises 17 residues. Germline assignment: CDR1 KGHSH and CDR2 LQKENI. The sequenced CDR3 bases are TGTGCCAGCTCACCACTACTAGCGGGCAGCTCCTACAATGAC. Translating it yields CASSPLLAGSSYND. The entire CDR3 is CASSPLLAGSSYNDYTF.

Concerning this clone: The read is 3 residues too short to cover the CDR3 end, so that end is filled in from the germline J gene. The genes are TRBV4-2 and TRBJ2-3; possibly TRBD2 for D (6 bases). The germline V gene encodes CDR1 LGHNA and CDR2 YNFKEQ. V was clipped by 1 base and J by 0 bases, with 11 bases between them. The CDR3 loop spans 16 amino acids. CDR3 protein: CASSQGRGLSTDTQYF. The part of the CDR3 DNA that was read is TGTGCCAGCAGCCAAGGTCGGGGACTGAGCACAGATACG.

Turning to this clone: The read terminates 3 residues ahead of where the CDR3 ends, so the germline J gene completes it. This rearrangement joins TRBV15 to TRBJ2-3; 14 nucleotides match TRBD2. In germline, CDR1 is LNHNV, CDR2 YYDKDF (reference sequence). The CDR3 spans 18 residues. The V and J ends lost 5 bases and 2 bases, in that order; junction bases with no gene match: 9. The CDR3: CATSRKTSGRVNTDTQYF. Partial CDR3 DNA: TGTGCCACCAGCCGAAAGACTAGCGGGAGGGTTAACACAGATACG.

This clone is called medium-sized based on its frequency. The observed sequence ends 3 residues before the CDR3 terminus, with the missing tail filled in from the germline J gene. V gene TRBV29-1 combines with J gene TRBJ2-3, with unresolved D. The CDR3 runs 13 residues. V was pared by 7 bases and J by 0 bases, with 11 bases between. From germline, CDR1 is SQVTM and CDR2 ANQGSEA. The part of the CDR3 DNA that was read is TGCAGCGCGAGTCAGATTAGCACAGATACG. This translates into CSASQISTDT. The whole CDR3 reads CSASQISTDTQYF.

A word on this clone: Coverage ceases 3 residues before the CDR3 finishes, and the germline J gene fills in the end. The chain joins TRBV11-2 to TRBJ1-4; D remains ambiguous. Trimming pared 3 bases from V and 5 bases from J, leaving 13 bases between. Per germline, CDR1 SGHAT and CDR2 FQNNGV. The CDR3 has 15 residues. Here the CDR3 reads CASSLAVTRNEKLFF. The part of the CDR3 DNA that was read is TGTGCCAGCAGCTTGGCGGTGACCCGAAATGAAAAA. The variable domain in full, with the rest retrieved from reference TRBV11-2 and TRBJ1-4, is EAGVAQSPRYKIIEKRQSVAFWCNPISGHATLYWYQQILGQGPKLLIQFQNNGVVDDSQLPKDRFSAERLKGVDSTLKIQPAKLEDSAVYLCASSLAVTRNEKLFFGSGTQLSVL.

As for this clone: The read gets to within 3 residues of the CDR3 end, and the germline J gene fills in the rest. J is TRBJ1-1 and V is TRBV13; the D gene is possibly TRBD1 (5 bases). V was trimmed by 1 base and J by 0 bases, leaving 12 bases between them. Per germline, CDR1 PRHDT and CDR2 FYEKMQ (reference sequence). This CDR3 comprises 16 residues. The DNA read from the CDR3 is TGTGCCAGCAGCTTAGCGGGGGGAATTTTGAACACTGAA. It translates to CASSLAGGILNTE. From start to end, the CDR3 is CASSLAGGILNTEAFF.

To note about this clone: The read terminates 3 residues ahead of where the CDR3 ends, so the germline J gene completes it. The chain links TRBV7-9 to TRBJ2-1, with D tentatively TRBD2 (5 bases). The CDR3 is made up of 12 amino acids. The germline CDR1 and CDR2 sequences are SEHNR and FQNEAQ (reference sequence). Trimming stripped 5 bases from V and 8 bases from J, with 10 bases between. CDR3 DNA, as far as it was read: TGTGCCAGCAGCCCAGCGGTCGATGAG. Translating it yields CASSPAVDE. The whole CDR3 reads CASSPAVDEQFF.

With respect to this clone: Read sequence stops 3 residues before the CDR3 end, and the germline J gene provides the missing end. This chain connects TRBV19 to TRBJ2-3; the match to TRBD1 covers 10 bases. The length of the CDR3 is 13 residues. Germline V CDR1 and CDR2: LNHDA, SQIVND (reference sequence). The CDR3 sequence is CASRQGAAETQYF. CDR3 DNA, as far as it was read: TGTGCCAGCAGACAGGGGGCGGCGGAGACG.

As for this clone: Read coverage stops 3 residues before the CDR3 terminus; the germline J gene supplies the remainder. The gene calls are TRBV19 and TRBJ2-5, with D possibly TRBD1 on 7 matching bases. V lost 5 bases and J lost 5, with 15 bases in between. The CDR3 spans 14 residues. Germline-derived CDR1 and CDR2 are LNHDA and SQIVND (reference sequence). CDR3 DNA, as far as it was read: TGTGCCAGTAGTCCCCGGGCAGGGGGGGAGACC. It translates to CASSPRAGGET. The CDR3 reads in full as CASSPRAGGETQYF.

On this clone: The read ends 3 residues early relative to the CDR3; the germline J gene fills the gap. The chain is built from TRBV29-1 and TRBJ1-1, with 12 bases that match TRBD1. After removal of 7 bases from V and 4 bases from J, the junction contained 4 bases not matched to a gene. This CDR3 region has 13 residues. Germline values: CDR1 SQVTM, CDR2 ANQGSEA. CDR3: CSGEGQGATEAFF. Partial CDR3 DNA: TGCAGCGGGGAGGGACAGGGGGCCACTGAA.

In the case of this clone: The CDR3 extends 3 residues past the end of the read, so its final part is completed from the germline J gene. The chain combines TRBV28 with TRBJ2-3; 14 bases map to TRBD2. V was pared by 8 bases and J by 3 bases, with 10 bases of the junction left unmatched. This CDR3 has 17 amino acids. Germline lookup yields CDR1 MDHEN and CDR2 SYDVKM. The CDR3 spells CASAGLAGASSTDTQYF. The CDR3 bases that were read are TGTGCCAGCGCGGGACTAGCGGGAGCGTCATCGACAGATACG.